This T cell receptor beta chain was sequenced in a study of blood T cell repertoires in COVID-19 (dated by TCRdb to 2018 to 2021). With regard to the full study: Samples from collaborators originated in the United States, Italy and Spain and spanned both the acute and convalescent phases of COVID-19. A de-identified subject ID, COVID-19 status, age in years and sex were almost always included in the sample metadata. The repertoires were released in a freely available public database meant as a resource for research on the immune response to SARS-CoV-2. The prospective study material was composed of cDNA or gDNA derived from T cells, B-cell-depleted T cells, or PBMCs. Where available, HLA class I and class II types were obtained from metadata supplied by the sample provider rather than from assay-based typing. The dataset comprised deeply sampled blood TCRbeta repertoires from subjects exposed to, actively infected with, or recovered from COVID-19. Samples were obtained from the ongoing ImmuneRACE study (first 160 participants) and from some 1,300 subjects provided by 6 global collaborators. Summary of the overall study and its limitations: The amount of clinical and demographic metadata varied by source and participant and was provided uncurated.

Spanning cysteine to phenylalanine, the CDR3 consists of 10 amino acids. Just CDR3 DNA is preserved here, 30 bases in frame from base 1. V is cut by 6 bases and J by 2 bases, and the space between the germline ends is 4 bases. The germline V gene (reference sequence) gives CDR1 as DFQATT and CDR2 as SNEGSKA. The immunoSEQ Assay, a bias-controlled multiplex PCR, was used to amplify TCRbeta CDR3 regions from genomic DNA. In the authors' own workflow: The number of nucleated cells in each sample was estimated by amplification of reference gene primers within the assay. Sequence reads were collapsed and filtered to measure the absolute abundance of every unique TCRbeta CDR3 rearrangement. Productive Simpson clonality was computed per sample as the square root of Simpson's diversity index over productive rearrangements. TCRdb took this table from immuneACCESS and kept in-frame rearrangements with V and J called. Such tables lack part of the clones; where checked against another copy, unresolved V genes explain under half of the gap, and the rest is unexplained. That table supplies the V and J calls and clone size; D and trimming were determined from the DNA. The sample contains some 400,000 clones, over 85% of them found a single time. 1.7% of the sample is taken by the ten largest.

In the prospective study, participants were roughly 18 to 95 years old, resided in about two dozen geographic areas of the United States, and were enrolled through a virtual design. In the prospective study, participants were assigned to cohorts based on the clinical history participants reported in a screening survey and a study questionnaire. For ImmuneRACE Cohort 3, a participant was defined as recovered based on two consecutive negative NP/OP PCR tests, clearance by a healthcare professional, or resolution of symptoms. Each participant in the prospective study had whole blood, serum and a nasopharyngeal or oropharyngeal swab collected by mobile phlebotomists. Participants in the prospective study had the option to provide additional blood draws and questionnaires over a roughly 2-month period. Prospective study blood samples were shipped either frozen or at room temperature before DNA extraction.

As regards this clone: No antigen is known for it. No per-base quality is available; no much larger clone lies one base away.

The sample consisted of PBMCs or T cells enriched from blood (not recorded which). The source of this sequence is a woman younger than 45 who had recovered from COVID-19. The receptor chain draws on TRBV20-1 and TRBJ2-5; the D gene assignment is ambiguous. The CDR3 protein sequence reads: CSATQETQYF. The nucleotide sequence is TGCAGTGCCACACAAGAGACCCAGTACTTC.